The sequence of this TCR beta chain was determined in a study of CD8 T cells in ankylosing spondylitis (dated by TCRdb to 2016 to 2017). As for the study more broadly: To find TCR variants linked to disease, the study profiled T cell receptor beta repertoires in ankylosing spondylitis patients and healthy donors. Peripheral blood was sampled, and synovial fluid was additionally collected from ankylosing spondylitis patients. In total, the full study cohort was made up of some 110 healthy donors and about two dozen ankylosing spondylitis patients. Study-level results and caveats: The disease-linked clones were reported as significantly enriched in matched synovial fluid samples from ankylosing spondylitis patients. In peripheral blood, the disease-linked clones were found at relatively low frequencies and had a CD8+ phenotype. A TCR beta motif of fewer than 10 highly homologous amino acid variants appeared characteristic of blood from ankylosing spondylitis patients. Some motif variants were previously reported in synovial fluid and blood of reactive arthritis patients, suggesting common disease-initiation mechanisms.

There are 13 amino acids in the CDR3, from cysteine to phenylalanine inclusive. The sequence is cut down to CDR3 DNA, 39 bases in frame from base 1. The trim is 6 bases for V and 4 bases for J, with a gap of 12 bases between the germline ends. The germline V gene encodes CDR1 DFQATT and CDR2 SNEGSKA (reference sequence). The data were produced on an Illumina HiSeq 2500. Quantitative 5'-RACE with molecular barcodes was the method used to prepare the TCR beta libraries. Under the source paper's analysis protocol: A new computational method based on a probabilistic model of VDJ rearrangement was used to identify disease-linked TCR variants. The raw public reads went through TCRdb reprocessing: fastp at Q25, MiXCR clone calling, in-frame beta chains kept. Merged by CDR3 protein, the rows form single entries marked with the most common genes and DNA. Here the V and J calls rest on TCRdb's processing, not on the authors' analysis. Counted in this sample were fewer than 650,000 distinct CDR3 sequences; approximately 11% of them appeared once. Under 7.5% of the sample is in the top ten clones.

This clonotype was detected many times. Its antigen is still unknown. Qualities for individual bases were not recorded, and no much larger clone is one base off. The sequence was obtained from a male donor with ankylosing spondylitis. Sequencing was performed on blood, either unsorted or a sorted T cell fraction (not recorded which). The sequence links TRBV20-1 to TRBJ2-2; no D gene is confidently identified. In nucleotide form, the sequence is TGCAGTGCCCCTGGGATTCCCACCGGGGAGCTGTTTTTT. It encodes CSAPGIPTGELFF.